These T cell receptor beta chains were read from a single sample in a study of T-cell reconstitution after alpha-beta-depleted transplantation in children. TCRdb reanalysed the PCR reads using MiXCR and keeps one entry per CDR3 protein. The data contain 250,000 to 350,000 distinct CDR3 sequences, approximately 20% of them singletons. This specimen was PBMCs, mostly from graft donor cells, taken 180 days after TCRalphabeta/CD19-depleted stem cell transplant. The receptors here all came from a male patient under 18 who had a stem cell transplant for acute lymphoblastic leukemia, so the T cells may come from the graft donor. The CDR3 runs from the conserved cysteine through the conserved F or W. A D gene is named only where the DNA matches it firmly. Only some rows state a clone size, as once, few, many or a class for expanded clones.

V gene,D gene,J gene,clone size,CDR3 protein,CDR3 DNA
TRBV12-3/TRBV12-4,-,TRBJ2-4,-,CASSLRTMMTEGKNIQYF,TGTGCCAGCAGTTTGAGGACAATGATGACGGAAGGCAAAAACATTCAGTACTTC
TRBV7-9,-,TRBJ2-1,few,CASREYRILYNEQFF,TGTGCCAGCAGGGAATACAGGATCCTATACAATGAGCAGTTCTTC
TRBV18,-,TRBJ1-5,few,CASSDSHNQPQHF,TGTGCCAGCTCGGACAGCCACAATCAGCCCCAGCATTTT
TRBV6-5,-,TRBJ2-4,-,CASSLYTGNIQYF,TGTGCCAGCAGTTTATATACAGGGAACATTCAGTACTTC
TRBV7-9,-,TRBJ1-5,few,CASKRAGTNQPQHF,TGTGCCAGCAAGCGGGCAGGGACCAATCAGCCCCAGCATTTT
TRBV20-1,TRBD1,TRBJ2-3,few,CSVLGQGGDTQYF,TGCAGTGTTCTGGGACAGGGGGGGGATACGCAGTATTTT
TRBV24-1,TRBD1,TRBJ2-7,-,CATSDWDRFHYEQYF,TGTGCCACCAGTGATTGGGACAGATTCCACTACGAGCAGTACTTC
TRBV9,TRBD2,TRBJ2-3,-,CASSVGGSSSSTDTQYF,TGTGCCAGCAGCGTGGGCGGGAGCTCCTCTAGCACAGATACGCAGTATTTT
TRBV9,TRBD1,TRBJ2-7,few,CASSVGGTGFYEQYF,TGTGCCAGCAGCGTCGGCGGGACAGGCTTCTACGAGCAGTACTTC
TRBV5-1,TRBD1,TRBJ2-2,few,CASSSAGGRHGELFF,TGCGCCAGCAGCTCCGCAGGGGGCAGGCACGGGGAGCTGTTTTTT
TRBV7-2,-,TRBJ2-7,-,CASSPGGGQYF,TGTGCCAGCAGCCCTGGAGGGGGGCAGTACTTC
TRBV12-3/TRBV12-4,TRBD1,TRBJ1-6,-,CASRSPGQGGSPLHF,TGTGCCAGCAGATCACCGGGACAGGGAGGCTCACCCCTCCACTTT
TRBV6-2/TRBV6-3,TRBD1,TRBJ2-1,few,CASSYYRQFLQGDEQFF,TGTGCCAGCAGTTACTACCGACAGTTCCTACAGGGGGATGAGCAGTTCTTC
TRBV5-1,-,TRBJ2-7,few,CASSLEGILSSYEQYF,TGCGCCAGCAGCTTAGAAGGGATTCTATCCTCCTACGAGCAGTACTTC
TRBV7-9,TRBD1,TRBJ2-1,-,CASGDREEGEQFF,TGTGCCAGCGGGGACAGGGAAGAAGGTGAGCAGTTCTTC
TRBV7-6,-,TRBJ2-1,few,CASSPHGSGYNEQFF,TGTGCCAGCAGCCCCCACGGCTCGGGGTACAATGAGCAGTTCTTC
TRBV12-3/TRBV12-4,-,TRBJ2-3,-,CASSPRGSTDTQYF,TGTGCCAGCAGTCCTCGGGGCAGCACAGATACGCAGTATTTT
TRBV10-3,TRBD2,TRBJ2-1,few,CAINAGGIDEQFF,TGTGCCATCAATGCGGGGGGTATCGATGAGCAGTTCTTC